The clone carrying this T cell receptor (beta chain) has only a few counts. This entry belongs to a study of identical twins. A universal primer site arose from template switching, and cDNA bore unique molecular identifiers. TCRdb processed the 5' RACE reads anew with MiXCR; each CDR3 protein has one entry. This sample has about 890,000 distinct CDR3 sequences; roughly an eighth occur once, and the top ten carry about 1.6%. The CDR3 loop spans 14 amino acids. V was pared by 2 bases and J by 1 base, with 9 bases between. Germline-derived CDR1 and CDR2 are SQVTM and ANQGSEA. These same records also appear under a second study, on yellow fever vaccine responses in identical twins. As that report states: Vaccine T cell responses of twins reportedly seemed partly convergent and partly personalized.

The sequencing sample was made of PBMCs. The source of this sequence is a young woman in good health. V and J are TRBV29-1 and TRBJ2-1, with D perhaps matching TRBD1 (5 bases). The CDR3 sequence: CSVERGASYNEQFF. The CDR3 DNA reads TGCAGCGTTGAACGTGGGGCATCCTACAATGAGCAGTTCTTC.